This T cell receptor beta chain stems from a study of T cells in localized non-small cell lung cancer. TCRdb's table, derived via immunoSEQ multiplex PCR, lists solely in-frame clones and lacks some. The table has approximately 37,000 clones, more than 75% seen once. Sequenced material: peripheral blood, taken before any cancer treatment. This sequence was found in a man aged 18-55 years with stage I lung adenocarcinoma.

The CDR3 sequence: CASSLGGRVGGELFF. DNA for the CDR3: TGTGCCAGCAGCTTAGGTGGCAGGGTCGGCGGGGAGCTGTTTTTT. V gene TRBV11-3 combines with J gene TRBJ2-2; a weak D match, TRBD1 (5 bases). Trimming pared 1 base from V and 7 bases from J, leaving 13 bases between. The CDR3 is 15 residues long. Looked up from germline, CDR1 is SGHNT and CDR2 is YENEEA.